A selection of T cell receptor beta chains follows, all from one sample in a study of shared clonotypes between healthy human individuals. TCRdb keeps only in-frame clones here, not all; method: immunoSEQ multiplex PCR. The data show hundreds of thousands of clones, with approximately 96% seen just once and more than 0.085% held by the top ten. The sequenced material came from naive CD8+ T cells sorted from blood. These receptors originate from a woman in her twenties or thirties in good health. Both conserved end residues are part of each CDR3. The D gene is left open where the match is weak. Size values are once, few and many counts, or a class for expanded clones, and some rows have none.

abundance | d_gene | j_gene | v_gene | CDR3aa | CDR3nt
. | TRBD2 | TRBJ2-1 | TRBV9 | CASSAGGLAGEHEQFF | TGTGCCAGCAGCGCGGGGGGACTAGCGGGAGAACATGAGCAGTTCTTC
. | . | TRBJ2-7 | TRBV19 | CASSIDTFRYEQYF | TGTGCCAGTAGTATAGACACGTTCCGTTACGAGCAGTACTTC
. | . | TRBJ2-1 | TRBV4-2 | CASSQDSTAGIDNEQFF | TGTGCCAGCAGCCAAGATAGCACAGCAGGAATTGACAATGAGCAGTTCTTC
. | TRBD2 | TRBJ2-1 | TRBV5-8 | CARHLSGRAVHEQFF | TGTGCCAGGCATTTAAGCGGGAGGGCGGTACATGAGCAGTTCTTC
. | . | TRBJ2-2 | TRBV13 | CATGFFTGELFF | TGTGCCACCGGCTTCTTTACCGGGGAGCTGTTTTTT
. | TRBD1 | TRBJ2-3 | TRBV12-5 | CASGLGQGADTQYF | TGTGCTAGTGGTCTGGGACAGGGGGCAGATACGCAGTATTTT
. | TRBD1 | TRBJ1-2 | TRBV28 | CASSATGLANYGYTF | TGTGCCAGCAGTGCGACAGGGCTGGCTAACTATGGCTACACCTTC
. | . | TRBJ2-3 | TRBV19 | CASSIRQGYTDTQYF | TGTGCCAGTAGTATCCGGCAGGGATACACAGATACGCAGTATTTT
few | . | TRBJ1-5 | TRBV27 | CASSAVSNQPQHF | TGTGCCAGCAGTGCGGTGAGCAATCAGCCCCAGCATTTT
. | TRBD2 | TRBJ2-3 | TRBV7-6 | CASSPELAGSTDTQYF | TGTGCCAGCAGCCCAGAACTAGCGGGGAGCACAGATACGCAGTATTTT
. | TRBD1 | TRBJ2-2 | TRBV6-4 | CASSDSGQGHTGELFF | TGTGCCAGCAGTGACTCGGGACAGGGGCACACCGGGGAGCTGTTTTTT
. | . | TRBJ1-3 | TRBV7-7 | CASSFGTSDTIYF | TGTGCCAGCAGCTTCGGGACATCGGACACCATATATTTT
. | TRBD2 | TRBJ2-2 | TRBV28 | CASSSFAPSSGRANTGELFF | TGTGCCAGCAGTTCGTTCGCCCCGTCTAGCGGGAGGGCCAACACCGGGGAGCTGTTTTTT
. | TRBD1 | TRBJ2-1 | TRBV27 | CASSGQGANEQFF | TGTGCCAGCTCAGGACAGGGGGCAAATGAGCAGTTCTTC
once | . | TRBJ2-7 | TRBV5-6 | CASSLITGPYEQYF | TGTGCCAGCAGCTTAATAACAGGGCCCTACGAGCAGTACTTC
. | TRBD2 | TRBJ2-1 | TRBV4-1 | CASSQGVAGDNEQFF | TGCGCCAGCAGCCAAGGGGTAGCGGGAGACAATGAGCAGTTCTTC
. | . | TRBJ1-2 | TRBV9 | CASSTPGIRGYTF | TGTGCCAGCAGCACCCCGGGGATCCGTGGCTACACCTTC
. | . | TRBJ1-4 | TRBV15 | CATSRPDRPLGEKLFF | TGTGCCACCAGCAGACCGGATCGACCTTTAGGGGAAAAACTGTTTTTT
. | . | TRBJ1-2 | TRBV5-1 | CASSTRGYGYTF | TGCGCCAGCAGCACCCGGGGTTATGGCTACACCTTC
. | . | TRBJ1-5 | TRBV19 | CASSIKDFGVNQPQHF | TGTGCCAGTAGTATAAAAGACTTCGGGGTGAATCAGCCCCAGCATTTT
. | . | TRBJ1-5 | TRBV7-6 | CASSSHLGGMGQPQHF | TGTGCCAGCAGCTCGCACTTAGGAGGGATGGGTCAGCCCCAGCATTTT
. | TRBD1 | TRBJ2-7 | TRBV2 | CASHTGQGYEQYF | TGTGCCAGCCACACCGGACAGGGCTACGAGCAGTACTTC
. | . | TRBJ1-5 | TRBV28 | CASTHDGIHQPQHF | TGTGCCAGCACCCACGACGGGATTCATCAGCCCCAGCATTTT
. | TRBD2 | TRBJ2-2 | TRBV7-3 | CASSFSSSGRAGTRELFF | TGTGCCAGCAGCTTTAGTTCTAGCGGGAGGGCCGGCACCAGGGAGCTGTTTTTT
. | . | TRBJ2-1 | TRBV5-6 | CASSWGRSFNEQFF | TGTGCCAGCAGCTGGGGTAGGTCCTTCAATGAGCAGTTCTTC
. | TRBD2 | TRBJ2-7 | TRBV5-1 | CASSQGLAGSYEQYF | TGCGCCAGCAGCCAAGGACTAGCGGGGTCCTACGAGCAGTACTTC